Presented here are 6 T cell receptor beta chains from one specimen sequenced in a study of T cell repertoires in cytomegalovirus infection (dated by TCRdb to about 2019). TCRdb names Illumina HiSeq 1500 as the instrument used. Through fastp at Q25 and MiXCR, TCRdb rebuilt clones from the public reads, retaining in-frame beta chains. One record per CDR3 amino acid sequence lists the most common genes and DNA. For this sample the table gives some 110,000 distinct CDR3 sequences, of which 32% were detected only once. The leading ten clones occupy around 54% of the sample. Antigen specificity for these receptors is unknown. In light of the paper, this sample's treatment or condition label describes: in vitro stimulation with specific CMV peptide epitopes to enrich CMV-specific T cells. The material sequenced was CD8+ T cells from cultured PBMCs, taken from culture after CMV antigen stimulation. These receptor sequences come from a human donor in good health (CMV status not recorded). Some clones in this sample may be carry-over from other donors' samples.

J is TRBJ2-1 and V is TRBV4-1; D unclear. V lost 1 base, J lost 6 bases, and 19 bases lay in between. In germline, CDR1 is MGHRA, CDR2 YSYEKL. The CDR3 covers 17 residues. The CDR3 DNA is TGCGCCAGCAGCCAAGCCAGGTCCGCTCTTAACACCAATGAGCAGTTCTTC. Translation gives CASSQARSALNTNEQFF.

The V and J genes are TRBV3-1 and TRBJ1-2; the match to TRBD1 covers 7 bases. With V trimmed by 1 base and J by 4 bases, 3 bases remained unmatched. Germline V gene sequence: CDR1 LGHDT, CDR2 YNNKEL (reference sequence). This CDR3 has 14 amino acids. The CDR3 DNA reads TGTGCCAGCAGCCAAGGGCAGGGGGGCTATGGCTACACCTTC. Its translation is CASSQGQGGYGYTF.

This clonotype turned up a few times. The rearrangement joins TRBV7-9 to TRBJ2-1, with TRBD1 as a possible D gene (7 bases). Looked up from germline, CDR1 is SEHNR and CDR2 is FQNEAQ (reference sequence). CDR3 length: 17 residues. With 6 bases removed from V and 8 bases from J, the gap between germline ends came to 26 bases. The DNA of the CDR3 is TGTGCCAGCAGATCGGACAGGAGTGGGGACTTGGGCGATGAGCAGTTCTTC. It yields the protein CASRSDRSGDLGDEQFF. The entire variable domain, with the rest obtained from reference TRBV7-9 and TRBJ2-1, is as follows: DTGVSQNPRHKITKRGQNVTFRCDPISEHNRLYWYRQTLGQGPEFLTYFQNEAQLEKSRLLSDRFSAERPKGSFSTLEIQRTEQGDSAMYLCASRSDRSGDLGDEQFFGPGTRLTVL.

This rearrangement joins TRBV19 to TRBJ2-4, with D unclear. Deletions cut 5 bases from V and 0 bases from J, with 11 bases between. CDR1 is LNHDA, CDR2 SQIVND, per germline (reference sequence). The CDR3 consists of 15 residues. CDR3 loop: CASSSRTLAKNIQYF. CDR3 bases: TGTGCCAGTAGTTCCAGGACCTTAGCCAAAAACATTCAGTACTTC.

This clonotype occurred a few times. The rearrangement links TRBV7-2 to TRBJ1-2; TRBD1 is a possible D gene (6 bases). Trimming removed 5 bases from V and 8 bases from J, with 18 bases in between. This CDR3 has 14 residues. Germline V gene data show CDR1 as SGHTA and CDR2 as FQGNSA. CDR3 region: CASSLEGGGSGYTF. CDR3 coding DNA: TGTGCCAGCAGCCTAGAAGGAGGGGGGTCCGGCTACACCTTC.

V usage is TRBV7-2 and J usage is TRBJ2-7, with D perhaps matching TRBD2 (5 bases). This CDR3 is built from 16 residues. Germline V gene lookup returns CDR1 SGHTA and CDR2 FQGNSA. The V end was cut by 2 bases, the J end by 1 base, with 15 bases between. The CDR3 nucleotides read TGTGCCAGCAGCTTATTTGCATCTTCGGGGTCCTACGAGCAGTACTTC. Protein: CASSLFASSGSYEQYF. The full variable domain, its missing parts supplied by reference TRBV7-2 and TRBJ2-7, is GAGVSQSPSNKVTEKGKDVELRCDPISGHTALYWYRQSLGQGLEFLIYFQGNSAPDKSGLPSDRFSAERTGGSVSTLTIQRTQQEDSAVYLCASSLFASSGSYEQYFGPGTRLTVT.